The TCR beta chain under discussion was sequenced for a study of shared clonotypes between healthy human individuals. Study summary: Each donor contributed plates that comprised three CD4 naive, three CD4 memory, two CD8 naive and one CD8 memory. Study-level points and caveats: There were few donors, and this limited the genetic and exposure-history diversity represented. Roughly 5% of naive CD4 clonotypes were shared across four donors.

V lost 4 bases and J lost 8, with 18 bases in between. CDR3 size: 15 residues. Germline CDR1 and CDR2: MGHRA and YSYEKL. Naive CD8 isolation took CD45RO-negative cells positively selected for CCR7 and excluded terminally differentiated effector memory CD45RA+ cells. As to this clone: Its matching antigen is unknown.

In the original workflow: From ImmunoSEQ came sequences covering only the junction and carrying no quality scores, so filtering differed. Libraries were prepared by immunoSEQ multiplex PCR; TCRdb keeps only in-frame clonotypes and omits some of them. V, J and clone size are those of that table, while D and trimming were read from the DNA. The table lists 2 million to 2.5 million clones, about 95% of them singletons. This clonotype was sampled from a man aged 18 to 29 in good health. The material sequenced was naive CD8+ T cells sorted from blood. The rearrangement joins TRBV4-1 to TRBJ1-3, with D uncertain. This chain's CDR3 is CASSPSHGVLDTIYF. As DNA, the CDR3 is TGCGCCAGCAGCCCCTCGCACGGGGTGTTGGACACCATATATTTT.